This T cell receptor (beta chain) was identified during a study of shared clonotypes between healthy human individuals. Adults of Caucasian background living in Nashville, Tennessee made up all donors. The assay used deep level. Only in-frame clones appear in the TCRdb table, and some are missing; sequencing was by immunoSEQ multiplex PCR. The sample lists under 2.5 million clones, 85% to 95% occurring once. Comments on this clone: Its antigen is not known. Distinct nucleotide sequences in the sample also encode this CDR3.

The CDR3 totals 14 residues. V shed 4 bases, J shed 2 bases, and the junction held 4 bases outside the gene matches. CDR1 is SGHRS and CDR2 is YFSETQ in the germline V gene. Overall study results and limits: Clonotype sharing among donors was thought likely to change with sequencing depth. Naive subsets generally exceeded memory subsets in estimated richness.

The sample comprised naive CD4+ T cells from PBMCs. Regarding subset: CD45RA+ positively selected. This clonotype originated in a man between 18 and 35 years old in good health. Some clones in this sample may be carry-over from other donors' samples. The rearrangement joins TRBV5-1 to TRBJ1-1; TRBD1 matches 8 bases. The CDR3 region has the DNA TGCGCCAGCAGCCTGGGACAGGTAAACACTGAAGCTTTCTTT. This sequence encodes CASSLGQVNTEAFF.